The present T cell receptor beta chain was sequenced within a study of cytomegalovirus exposure and HLA in healthy donors. Trimming left V 2 bases short and J 2 bases short, with 7 bases between. The CDR3 runs 14 residues. Germline-derived CDR1 and CDR2 are MNHNS and SASEGT. A multiplex PCR was run with 60 Vbeta primers and 13 Jbeta primers. Data came from immunoSEQ multiplex PCR; TCRdb stores just in-frame clones and leaves some out. The sample contains 150,000 to 180,000 clones, 82% of which appear only once. This clone was observed a handful of times. The gene calls are TRBV6-1 and TRBJ1-5; maybe TRBD1 (5 bases). This clonotype originated in a woman aged 50 to 65 in good health and CMV-seropositive. Sequences were obtained from PBMCs. The CDR3 sequence is CASSETGRNQPQHF. The CDR3 DNA reads as TGTGCCAGCAGTGAAACAGGCCGCAATCAGCCCCAGCATTTT.